The present T cell receptor (beta chain) was sequenced within a study of blood T cell repertoires in COVID-19. CDR3 length equals 14 residues. Trimming removed 6 bases from V and 0 bases from J, with 9 bases in between. Looked up from germline, CDR1 is LNHDA and CDR2 is SQIVND (reference sequence). Here immunoSEQ multiplex PCR was the method, and the copy in TCRdb shows in-frame clones only, minus some. The data hold about 270,000 clones, with over 75% observed a single time. This chain links TRBV19 with TRBJ1-5; D gene unclear. This sequence was found in a woman aged 18-29 years who had recovered from COVID-19. Sequencing input: PBMCs or T cells enriched from blood (not recorded which). DNA for the CDR3: TGTGCCAGTAGGCCCGGGTCTAGCAATCAGCCCCAGCATTTT. As protein: CASRPGSSNQPQHF.